Given below is one T cell receptor beta chain in context. Its antigen is unidentified. The data belong to a study of cytomegalovirus exposure and HLA in healthy donors. General study findings and limits: Among the CMV-associated chains, three were confirmed in vitro as specific for CMV antigens. Associated with cytomegalovirus, according to the listing, were around 160 TCR beta chains.

CDR1 MNHNS and CDR2 SASEGT come from the germline V gene. V trimming: 3 bases; J trimming: 7 bases; junction bases outside the gene matches: 3. The CDR3 length is 14 residues. Amplification used 60 Vbeta primers and 13 Jbeta primers. Sequenced by immunoSEQ multiplex PCR; TCRdb stores in-frame clones only, minus some. The sample lists 90,000 to 120,000 clones; approximately 79% were seen once. This sequence joins TRBV6-1 and TRBJ1-4; 9 nucleotides match TRBD1. The sequenced material came from PBMCs. The sequence derives from a woman in her forties in good health and CMV-seropositive. DNA for the CDR3: TGTGCCAGCAGTGAGAACAGGGGGCTTGAAAAACTGTTTTTT. This translates into CASSENRGLEKLFF.